The text below deals with one T cell receptor beta chain. No antigen is known for it. Trimming pared 3 bases from V and 4 bases from J, leaving 19 bases between. The germline V gene has CDR1 LGHNA and CDR2 YSLEER. There are 17 residues in the CDR3. Using immunoSEQ multiplex PCR, the repertoire was profiled, and TCRdb retains in-frame clones only, with some absent. The repertoire holds approximately 150,000 clones, with around 92% as singletons. This specimen belongs to a study of T cell responses to AZD1222 COVID-19 vaccine. Study observations and caveats: Possibly, clonal diversity was underestimated; donors were largely white British and included more females. Of the AZD1222 recipients, only six or seven were seropositive at baseline. Reportedly, close to half of spike-specific TCRs are directed against unmutated variant regions. Dominant CD4 TCR responses targeted spike regions 160-218 and 743-854.

The specimen comprised peripheral blood, sampled on day 0 of AZD1222 vaccination. The gene calls are TRBV4-3 and TRBJ1-5, with a possible D match to TRBD1 (5 bases). The TCR was taken from an adult in good health. DNA for the CDR3: TGCGCCAGCAGCCAGTGGAGAGGGACGGATTCGAATCAGCCCCAGCATTTT. It specifies CASSQWRGTDSNQPQHF.